This T cell receptor beta chain was recovered during a study of cytomegalovirus exposure and HLA in healthy donors. Study-level background: Genotyping of roughly 400 donors showed that around 85% belonged to the Caucasian-associated ancestry cluster. Study outcomes and limitations: When the data were analyzed later, several of the most significant clusters appeared to be linked to common viral pathogens. Earlier findings revealed that most TCR beta V segments proved productive either about 90% or about 30% of the time.

60 Vbeta and 13 Jbeta primers were used in PCR. Profiling relied on immunoSEQ multiplex PCR, and the TCRdb table lists in-frame clones only, not all of them. The sample shows approximately 150,000 clones, approximately 84% of them seen only once. CDR1 and CDR2 from the germline V gene are MDHEN and SYDVKM. Trimming stripped 2 bases from V and 0 bases from J, with 24 bases between. There are 20 residues in the CDR3. In regard to this clone: Its matching antigen is unknown.

V and J are TRBV28 and TRBJ2-3, with D possibly matching TRBD1 (5 bases). This clonotype was sampled from an older woman in good health and CMV-seropositive. Sequenced material: PBMCs. CDR3 coding DNA: TGTGCCAGCAGTTTAAGGGCAGGGATCGGGTTCTTTTCTAGCACAGATACGCAGTATTTT. This encodes CASSLRAGIGFFSSTDTQYF.